These T cell receptor beta chains were read from a single sample in a study of CD8+CD57+ T cells in acquired aplastic anemia. TCRdb re-derived calls from the reads in MiXCR, one entry per CDR3 protein. The table records about 260,000 distinct CDR3 sequences, 65% to 90% of them present only once. Sequencing was carried out using sorted CD4+, CD8+, or CD8+CD57+ T cells (not recorded which) from PBMCs. These receptors were taken from a human donor with aplastic anemia. The CDR3 runs from the conserved cysteine through the conserved F or W. D genes are given only for firm matches. The listing skips clone size in some rows; elsewhere it reads once, few, many or a size class.

V gene	J gene	clone size	D gene	CDR3 protein	CDR3 DNA
TRBV13	TRBJ2-5	.	.	CASSHPRETQYF	TGTGCCAGCAGCCATCCTAGGGAGACCCAGTACTTC
TRBV2	TRBJ2-3	.	.	CASGDGGGDSKYF	TGTGCCAGCGGGGACGGGGGCGGAGATTCGAAGTATTTT
TRBV9	TRBJ2-3	.	.	CASSFESGPDTSYF	TGTGCCAGCAGCTTCGAGAGCGGTCCCGATACGTCGTATTTT
TRBV2	TRBJ2-3	.	.	CASSWAAGVLDTQAF	TGTGCCAGCAGCTGGGCTGCCGGCGTCTTAGATACGCAGGCTTTT
TRBV2	TRBJ1-5	.	.	CASREAYRDQPQHF	TGTGCCAGCAGGGAGGCCTATAGAGATCAGCCCCAGCATTTT
TRBV5-8	TRBJ1-4	.	.	CASSKRGRGGEKLFF	TGTGCCAGCAGCAAACGGGGTAGGGGAGGCGAAAAACTGTTTTTT
TRBV7-3	TRBJ2-5	.	TRBD1	CASSRQGSQETKYF	TGTGCCAGCTCAAGACAGGGGTCTCAAGAGACCAAGTACTTC
TRBV11-3	TRBJ1-2	.	.	CASSLAHGGLVYGYTF	TGTGCCAGCAGCTTAGCCCACGGGGGGCTCGTATATGGCTACACCTTC
TRBV25-1	TRBJ1-1	.	.	CASSEVTEAFF	TGTGCCAGCAGTGAAGTCACTGAAGCTTTCTTT
TRBV15	TRBJ2-7	.	.	CASSKVSSQYEQYF	TGTGCCAGCAGTAAGGTGTCCAGCCAATACGAGCAGTACTTC
TRBV2	TRBJ1-1	.	.	CAGRAAGTHTEAFF	TGTGCCGGCAGGGCCGCGGGGACGCACACGGAAGCTTTCTTT
TRBV7-3	TRBJ2-5	.	.	CASSRGGDQDTQYF	TGTGCCAGCAGCAGAGGGGGAGACCAAGATACGCAGTATTTC
TRBV5-4	TRBJ2-1	.	.	CASSFTDLHEQFF	TGTGCCAGCAGTTTTACCGACCTCCATGAGCAGTTCTTC
TRBV7-6	TRBJ2-5	.	TRBD2	CASSPGLAGPTDAQYF	TGTGCCAGCAGCCCCGGGCTAGCGGGACCTACGGATGCGCAGTACTTC
TRBV2	TRBJ2-1	.	.	CASSNPGSYNEQFF	TGTGCCAGCAGTAACCCGGGCTCCTACAATGAGCAGTTCTTC
TRBV9	TRBJ2-3	.	.	CASSVAGDTHYFYF	TGTGCCAGCAGCGTAGCGGGAGATACGCATTATTTTTATTTT
TRBV5-4	TRBJ2-5	.	.	CASSPAGGGRVTQYF	TGTGCCAGCAGCCCAGCTGGGGGGGGGCGGGTGACCCAGTACTTC
TRBV7-6	TRBJ1-1	.	.	CASSLALGTKDTDFF	TGTGCCAGCAGCTTAGCCCTCGGGACAAAAGATACCGATTTCTTT
TRBV5-4	TRBJ2-3	.	.	CASSVAIADTDTQYF	TGTGCCAGCAGCGTTGCAATCGCGGACACAGATACGCAGTATTTT
TRBV7-3	TRBJ2-2	.	.	CASSSSAGKLFF	TGTGCCAGCAGCTCCTCGGCCGGGAAGCTGTTTTTT
TRBV9	TRBJ2-5	.	TRBD1	CASSLGGETKETQYF	TGTGCCAGCAGCTTAGGGGGCGAGACAAAAGAGACCCAGTACTTC
TRBV2	TRBJ2-1	.	TRBD2	CASSDGGIDERDFGPF	TGTGCCAGCAGTGATGGGGGGATCGATGAGCGGGATTTCGGGCCCTTC
TRBV7-8	TRBJ2-3	.	TRBD2	CATQLAGGPDTPYF	TGTGCCACCCAGTTAGCGGGAGGTCCCGACACCCCCTATTTT
TRBV7-8	TRBJ2-2	.	.	CASSPGAGGAGELFF	TGTGCCAGCAGCCCGGGGGCAGGGGGGGCCGGGGAGCTGTTTTTT
TRBV20-1	TRBJ2-7	.	TRBD2	CSAREPGLANEQYF	TGCAGTGCTAGAGAGCCGGGACTAGCGAACGAGCAGTACTTC
TRBV7-9	TRBJ2-3	few	.	CASRMDVYEQYF	TGTGCCAGCAGAATGGACGTCTATGAGCAGTATTTT
TRBV2	TRBJ2-3	.	.	CAREDGSPDTQYF	TGTGCCCGCGAGGACGGGAGCCCCGACACGCAGTATTTT
TRBV9	TRBJ2-3	.	.	CASGPAGAEPLFF	TGTGCCAGCGGCCCCGCAGGCGCAGAGCCGCTCTTCTTT
TRBV7-3	TRBJ2-5	.	.	CASSLAHGTKQHQYF	TGTGCCAGCAGCTTAGCCCACGGGACAAAACAACACCAGTACTTC
TRBV13	TRBJ2-2	.	.	CASSLGGGPDTLFF	TGTGCCAGCAGTTTAGGGGGAGGTCCCGATACGCTGTTTTTT
TRBV7-2	TRBJ2-3	.	.	CASSLAGSPDTQNF	TGTGCCAGCAGCTTAGCGGGCAGTCCCGATACGCAGAATTTT
TRBV11-3	TRBJ2-3	.	.	CASGEDRTDTQYF	TGTGCCAGCGGCGAAGATCGGACAGATACGCAGTATTTT
TRBV6-8	TRBJ2-1	once	.	CASSLRNSSYNEQFF	TGTGCCAGCAGCTTACGCAACTCCTCCTACAATGAGCAGTTCTTC
TRBV7-8	TRBJ2-7	.	.	CASSFAGSPDAQYF	TGTGCCAGCAGCTTCGCGGGGAGTCCCGATGCGCAGTATTTC
TRBV2	TRBJ1-3	.	.	CASSQGLSENTIFF	TGTGCCAGCAGCCAGGGTTTGTCTGAAAACACCATTTTTTTT
TRBV5-1	TRBJ2-3	.	.	CASSLFFVAFTQYF	TGCGCCAGCAGCTTGTTTTTCGTTGCCTTTACGCAGTATTTT
TRBV7-9	TRBJ2-1	once	TRBD1	CASSTGAGGYTLGF	TGTGCCAGCAGCACAGGGGCAGGTGGCTACACGTTGGGTTTC
TRBV11-2	TRBJ2-7	.	.	CASSLLSGRGLGEQYF	TGTGCCAGCAGCTTGCTGTCGGGCAGGGGTTTAGGCGAGCAGTACTTC
TRBV2	TRBJ1-6	.	.	CASSDGGGGYNSPLHF	TGTGCCAGCAGTGATGGGGGGGGCGGCTATAATTCACCCCTCCACTTT
TRBV19	TRBJ2-1	.	.	CASSILGSSYNEQFF	TGTGCCAGTAGTATTCTGGGGAGCTCCTACAATGAGCAGTTCTTC
TRBV20-1	TRBJ2-7	.	TRBD2	CSANGLAGYEQYF	TGCAGTGCTAACGGACTAGCGGGGTACGAGCAGTACTTC
TRBV2	TRBJ2-1	.	TRBD2	CASSDGGGHEQLF	TGTGCCAGCAGTGATGGGGGGGGTCATGAGCAGCTCTTC
TRBV20-1	TRBJ2-1	.	TRBD2	CSASSPGAGGVYNEQFF	TGCAGTGCCAGCAGCCCTGGAGCGGGGGGGGTATACAATGAGCAGTTCTTC
TRBV7-9	TRBJ2-3	once	.	CASSLSDTQDTQSF	TGTGCCAGCAGCTTATCAGATACTCAGGATACTCAGTCATTT
TRBV9	TRBJ2-6	.	.	CASSPPGGSSGANVLTF	TGTGCCAGCAGCCCACCAGGTGGGAGCTCTGGGGCCAACGTCCTGACTTTC
TRBV24-1	TRBJ1-5	few	.	CATSPGVSNQPQHF	TGTGCCACCAGTCCCGGGGTGAGCAATCAGCCCCAGCATTTT
TRBV4-1	TRBJ2-7	.	.	CASSASSGATSSYEQYF	TGTGCCAGTAGTGCGTCGTCGGGGGCTACCAGCTCCTACGAGCAGTACTTC
TRBV7-8	TRBJ2-7	once	TRBD1	CASSLDRDSDAQYF	TGTGCCAGCAGTTTGGACAGGGATTCTGACGCGCAGTACTTC
TRBV7-6	TRBJ2-6	.	.	CASSLAGSYGATDLTF	TGTGCCAGCAGCTTAGCCGGTAGCTACGGCGCCACCGATCTGACTTTC
TRBV11-3	TRBJ2-5	.	.	CASSVARTAQYF	TGTGCCAGCAGCGTAGCTCGGACAGCCCAGTACTTC
TRBV7-8	TRBJ2-2	.	TRBD2	CASSLARASGGPSAGELFF	TGCGCCAGCAGCTTAGCTAGGGCTAGCGGGGGTCCTTCAGCCGGGGAGCTGTTTTTT
TRBV9	TRBJ2-5	.	.	CASSRGAFEEAQYF	TGTGCCAGCAGCAGGGGGGCCTTTGAAGAGGCCCAGTACTTC
TRBV7-9	TRBJ2-5	.	TRBD2	CASSSKRSGGSDQYF	TGTGCCAGCAGCTCTAAAAGAAGCGGGGGGAGCGATCAGTACTTC
TRBV5-5	TRBJ2-2	.	TRBD2	CSSSLAKRGYYTGELFF	TGTTCCAGCAGCTTAGCGAAGCGGGGGTACTACACCGGGGAGCTGTTTTTT